This T cell receptor beta chain was captured in a study of cytomegalovirus exposure and HLA in healthy donors. The PCR used 60 Vbeta and 13 Jbeta primers. The method was immunoSEQ multiplex PCR; TCRdb's version includes in-frame clones alone and lacks a portion of them. This sample has around 260,000 clones, with 75% to 90% found just once. Sequenced: PBMCs. This receptor was identified in a girl aged 2 to 9 in good health and CMV-seronegative.

The CDR3 loop is CASRQGQEAFF. Written as DNA, the CDR3 is TGTGCCAGCAGACAGGGACAGGAAGCTTTCTTT. The chain uses TRBV6-5 and TRBJ1-1, with 7 bases identical to TRBD1. CDR1 and CDR2 (germline): MNHEY, SVGAGI. This CDR3 has 11 residues. Losses at the gene ends were 6 bases for V and 8 bases for J; bases not matched to a gene: 3.